The sample holds many counts of the clone carrying this T cell receptor (beta chain). The source of the sample is a study of early T cells in non-severe SARS-CoV-2 infection. Attachment of unique molecular identifiers to individual cDNA molecules was performed. TCRdb ran MiXCR on the 5' RACE reads and lists one entry per CDR3 protein. The repertoire holds tens of thousands of distinct CDR3 sequences, with around 6% as singletons. Trimming took off 6 bases at V and 0 bases at J, with 9 bases between the two ends. CDR3 length: 14 residues. Germline V gene data show CDR1 as MNHEY and CDR2 as SVGAGI. This TCR derives from an adult who was a healthcare worker with PCR-confirmed SARS-CoV-2 infection or an uninfected control (not recorded which). Sequencing used whole blood. The V and J genes are TRBV6-5 and TRBJ1-3, with D maybe TRBD1 (5 bases). The CDR3 is CASRRGDSGNTIYF. The CDR3 bases are TGTGCCAGCAGGAGAGGGGACTCTGGAAACACCATATATTTT.